This T cell receptor (beta chain) was identified during a study of T cells in localized non-small cell lung cancer. This clone was picked up a small number of times. Its target is unknown. Libraries were prepared by immunoSEQ multiplex PCR; TCRdb keeps only in-frame clonotypes and omits some of them. Counted here are about 41,000 clones, 70% to 90% occurring once; the ten biggest clones make up roughly 7.7%. Regarding the study as a whole: Exceeding tumor, uninvolved adjacent lung had the highest T cell clonality. Because only a single region of the tumor was sequenced, heterogeneity remains possible.

Germline V gene lookup returns CDR1 SGHDT and CDR2 YYEEEE. The CDR3 length is 14 residues. Trimming left V 0 bases short and J 8 bases short, with 14 bases between. This TCR came from a woman between 18 and 50 years old with stage III lung adenocarcinoma. This specimen was peripheral blood, taken before any cancer treatment. The chain has TRBV5-6 and TRBJ1-2; D not resolved. The CDR3: CASSLDLGSGGYTF. Here the CDR3 DNA reads TGTGCCAGCAGCTTGGATCTGGGGTCTGGGGGCTACACCTTC.